This T cell receptor (beta chain) is from a study of PD-L1 blockade in urothelial cancer. Time point of the sample: pretreatment peripheral blood. The repertoire was sequenced with immunoSEQ multiplex PCR; TCRdb's copy has only in-frame clones and lacks some. This table holds around 66,000 clones, 80% to 90% found once. CDR3 size: 14 residues. Germline V CDR1 and CDR2: SEHNR, FQNEAQ (reference sequence). V lost 1 base and J lost 0, with 7 bases in between. Regarding the study as a whole: Below-median pretreatment blood TCR clonality was a predictor of better survival.

On this clone itself: No antigen is known for it.

The specimen was PBMCs, collected around atezolizumab (anti-PD-L1) treatment. The gene calls are TRBV7-9 and TRBJ2-7, with D hard to call. This TCR was recovered from a man aged 65 to 85 with urothelial cancer. CDR3 in amino acids: CASSLVQSSYEQYF. The CDR3 nucleotides read TGTGCCAGCAGCTTAGTACAGAGCTCCTACGAGCAGTACTTC. The full variable domain, completed using reference TRBV7-9 and TRBJ2-7, is DTGVSQNPRHKITKRGQNVTFRCDPISEHNRLYWYRQTLGQGPEFLTYFQNEAQLEKSRLLSDRFSAERPKGSFSTLEIQRTEQGDSAMYLCASSLVQSSYEQYFGPGTRLTVT.